This TCR beta chain was documented in a study of cytomegalovirus exposure and HLA in healthy donors. Study-wide background: A previous analysis identified approximately 110 million unique TCR beta sequences derived from some 170 million T cells.

Trimming cost V 4 bases and J 6 bases, with 16 bases left between them. CDR3 size: 15 residues. Germline CDR1 reads MNHNS; CDR2 reads SASEGT. Researchers ran the PCR with 60 Vbeta and 13 Jbeta primers. Only in-frame clones appear in the TCRdb table, and some are missing; sequencing was by immunoSEQ multiplex PCR. The table shows about 190,000 clones, with 81% occurring only once. What was sequenced was PBMCs. The receptor's source is a woman between 18 and 29 years old in good health and CMV-seropositive. This sequence joins TRBV6-1 and TRBJ1-5, with D possibly TRBD1 on 5 matching bases. The DNA for the CDR3 is TGTGCCAGCAGTGTTGGGGGGAAGATGATTCAGCCCCAGCATTTT. Translating it yields CASSVGGKMIQPQHF.